These 22 T cell receptor beta chains originate from one sample sequenced in a study of fetal regulatory T cell absence and autoimmunity (dated by TCRdb to 2016 to 2017). The library was prepared using the immunoSEQ multiplex PCR assay. Entries here come from immuneACCESS through TCRdb and include only in-frame sequences with V and J called. Some clones fail to appear in such tables; in the studies checked, an unresolved V gene covers under half of the shortfall, and the cause of the remainder is unknown. The sample records some 87,000 clones, around 72% of which are singletons. Of the sample, approximately 1.9% is held by the ten largest clones. The source material was pancreas tissue. The receptors were sampled from a male donor with IPEX syndrome.

To note about this clone: Within the sample, other DNA sequences also encode this same CDR3. The rearrangement links TRBV7-2 to TRBJ2-7; D is unresolved. Germline V gives CDR1 SGHTA, CDR2 FQGNSA. The CDR3 is 11 residues long. V lost 5 bases and J lost 2, with 4 bases in between. The CDR3 nucleotides are TGTGCCAGCAGCGCCCCCTACGAGCAGTACTTC. Amino acids: CASSAPYEQYF. Complete variable domain (other parts from reference TRBV7-2 and TRBJ2-7): GAGVSQSPSNKVTEKGKDVELRCDPISGHTALYWYRQSLGQGLEFLIYFQGNSAPDKSGLPSDRFSAERTGGSVSTLTIQRTQQEDSAVYLCASSAPYEQYFGPGTRLTVT.

The genes are TRBV4-1 and TRBJ1-2; 8 bases match TRBD1. The CDR3 loop spans 14 amino acids. Germline-derived CDR1 and CDR2 are MGHRA and YSYEKL. After removal of 0 bases from V and 3 bases from J, the junction contained 0 bases not matched to a gene. The CDR3 is CASSQDRGHYGYTF. The DNA of the CDR3 is TGCGCCAGCAGCCAAGACAGGGGGCACTATGGCTACACCTTC.

This chain joins TRBV27 and TRBJ2-3, with D maybe TRBD2 (5 bases). CDR3 size: 14 residues. The germline gives CDR1 MNHEY, CDR2 SMNVEV (reference sequence). Trimming took off 4 bases at V and 0 bases at J, with 8 bases between the two ends. Here the CDR3 reads CASSSWTSTDTQYF. In nucleotides, the CDR3 is TGTGCCAGCAGTTCCTGGACTAGCACAGATACGCAGTATTTT.

The chain links TRBV6-1 to TRBJ1-1; weak D call: TRBD1 (6 bases). Per the germline V gene, CDR1 is MNHNS and CDR2 is SASEGT. Deletions cut 0 bases from V and 5 bases from J, with 7 bases between. This CDR3 contains 13 residues. CDR3 DNA sequence: TGTGCCAGCAGTGAAGCGGGGGCTACTGAAGCTTTCTTT. Protein sequence: CASSEAGATEAFF.

V gene TRBV4-2 combines with J gene TRBJ2-7, with 10 bases lining up with TRBD2. Germline V gene sequence: CDR1 LGHNA, CDR2 YNFKEQ. Trimming cost V 0 bases and J 0 bases; bases outside gene matches: 8. The CDR3 contains 18 residues. CDR3 loop: CASSQDIPSGGLSYEQYF. The DNA for the CDR3 is TGTGCCAGCAGCCAAGATATTCCTAGCGGGGGACTCTCCTACGAGCAGTACTTC.

The rearrangement links TRBV25-1 to TRBJ2-3; 7 bases line up with TRBD2. The CDR3 loop spans 14 amino acids. J gave up 2 bases and V 5 bases, and 4 bases lay outside the gene matches. The germline V gene has CDR1 MGHDK and CDR2 SYGVNS. The CDR3 nucleotides are TGTGCCAGCAGTAAGACTAGCCTCACAGATACGCAGTATTTT. It is translated as CASSKTSLTDTQYF.

J is TRBJ2-7 and V is TRBV10-3; 9 nucleotides agree with TRBD2. V lost 6 bases to trimming and J lost 2 bases; unmatched junction nucleotides: 5. CDR3 length: 14 residues. Germline V gene data show CDR1 as ENHRY and CDR2 as SYGVKD. The CDR3 DNA reads TGTGCCATCAGGCGTAGCGGGAGAGCCTACGAGCAGTACTTC. This gives the protein CAIRRSGRAYEQYF.

This chain connects TRBV6-6 to TRBJ2-7; D remains unclear. Germline loops: CDR1 MNHNY, CDR2 SVGAGI (reference sequence). CDR3 length equals 10 residues. V was pared by 4 bases and J by 7 bases, with 5 bases between. The DNA for the CDR3 is TGTGCCAGCAGTTCCGGGGAGCAGTACTTC. This sequence encodes CASSSGEQYF.

The V and J genes are TRBV7-9 and TRBJ1-3; TRBD1 might be the D (5 bases). The V gene's germline CDR1 is SEHNR and CDR2 FQNEAQ (reference sequence). V was cut by 2 bases and J by 4 bases, with 6 bases left in between. The CDR3 totals 13 residues. The CDR3 DNA reads TGTGCCAGCAGCTTACACAGGGGAAACACCATATATTTT. Translation: CASSLHRGNTIYF.

The V call is TRBV5-1, the J call TRBJ2-5; weak D call: TRBD2 (5 bases). Per the germline V gene, CDR1 is SGHRS and CDR2 is YFSETQ. The germline V and J ends were trimmed by 4 bases and 2 bases, with 12 bases remaining between them. The CDR3 contains 14 residues. CDR3 DNA: TGCGCCAGCAGCCCGGGATTTGGGCAAGAGACCCAGTACTTC. This codes for CASSPGFGQETQYF.

This sequence joins TRBV10-3 and TRBJ2-3; TRBD2 agrees at 13 bases. The ends lost 2 bases at V and 4 bases at J; junction bases unmatched: 0. CDR1 is ENHRY, CDR2 SYGVKD, per germline. The length of the CDR3 is 15 residues. The CDR3, as DNA: TGTGCCATCAGTGAGGGACTAGCGGGAGCAGATACGCAGTATTTT. This encodes CAISEGLAGADTQYF.

The chain uses TRBV5-6 and TRBJ2-7; the D is unclear. Germline V gene data show CDR1 as SGHDT and CDR2 as YYEEEE. The CDR3 is 17 residues long. Trimming cost V 2 bases and J 3 bases, with 21 bases left between them. In DNA, the CDR3 is TGTGCCAGCAGCTTACCCGGAGACTTAGTAGGGTTCTACGAGCAGTACTTC. Translating it yields CASSLPGDLVGFYEQYF.

This clone occurred once. The CDR3 spells CASSKGCRDKYNSPLHF. The CDR3 DNA reads as TGTGCCAGCAGCAAAGGATGTCGGGACAAGTATAATTCACCCCTCCACTTT. This chain connects TRBV21-1 to TRBJ1-6; TRBD1, as called in the table, went unchecked against the DNA. TRBV21-1 is a pseudogene. The CDR3 is 17 amino acids.

This clone was observed a few times. The CDR3 sequence is CASSWRQGRNEKLFF. The CDR3 DNA sequence: TGTGCCAGCAGCTGGAGACAGGGGCGGAATGAAAAACTGTTTTTT. V usage is TRBV7-9 and J usage is TRBJ1-4; TRBD1 matches at 8 bases. J gave up 5 bases and V 4 bases, and 6 bases lay outside the gene matches. Looked up from germline, CDR1 is SEHNR and CDR2 is FQNEAQ (reference sequence). This CDR3 is 15 amino acids long.

This clone was recorded only once. The chain carries TRBV11-3 and TRBJ1-5; D possibly corresponds to TRBD1 (5 bases). V lost 1 base, J lost 4 bases, and 11 bases lay in between. The germline gives CDR1 SGHNT, CDR2 YENEEA. The CDR3 sequence is 15 residues long. The CDR3 nucleotides read TGTGCCAGCAGCTTAGGGGGCGCCAGAAATCAGCCCCAGCATTTT. Its translation is CASSLGGARNQPQHF.

This clone was seen once. The chain combines TRBV15 with TRBJ2-1; D is undetermined. CDR3 length: 15 residues. The V gene lost 7 bases and the J gene lost 6 bases, with 19 bases spanning the gap. The germline CDR1 and CDR2 sequences are LNHNV and YYDKDF (reference sequence). In DNA form, the CDR3 reads TGTGCCACCACAGTAGGCAGGATGATCCTCAATGAGCAGTTCTTC. Its protein product is CATTVGRMILNEQFF.

The rearrangement uses TRBV7-2 and TRBJ1-2; D remains ambiguous. The CDR3 contains 14 residues. Deletions cut 5 bases from V and 5 bases from J, with 15 bases between. Germline-derived CDR1 and CDR2 are SGHTA and FQGNSA. CDR3 sequence reads: CASSGLEVGYGYTF. The CDR3 DNA is TGTGCCAGCAGCGGCCTGGAGGTGGGGTATGGCTACACCTTC.

The J gene is TRBJ2-3, the V gene TRBV10-2; 7 bases are a match to TRBD2. CDR3 length equals 15 residues. The germline gives CDR1 WSHSY, CDR2 SAAADI. The V gene end was trimmed by 2 bases and the J gene end by 1 base; junction bases not matched to a gene: 3. Written as DNA, the CDR3 is TGCGCCAGCAGTGAGCCCACTAGCGGCACAGATACGCAGTATTTT. It codes for CASSEPTSGTDTQYF.

This sequence joins TRBV5-1 and TRBJ2-7; D is possibly TRBD2 (5 bases). CDR3 length equals 14 residues. The V gene lost 0 bases and the J gene lost 3 bases, with 10 bases spanning the gap. Looked up from germline, CDR1 is SGHRS and CDR2 is YFSETQ. The CDR3 sequence: CASSLDGEFYEQYF. The CDR3, as DNA: TGCGCCAGCAGCTTGGACGGGGAATTCTACGAGCAGTACTTC.

This clone was seen just once. The chain uses TRBV5-1 and TRBJ2-7; 9 bases match TRBD1. V was pared by 3 bases and J by 3 bases, with 7 bases of the junction left unmatched. The germline V gene has CDR1 SGHRS and CDR2 YFSETQ. CDR3 length: 15 residues. The CDR3 nucleotides read TGCGCCAGCAGCTCCACGGGACAGGGCAACTACGAGCAGTACTTC. As protein: CASSSTGQGNYEQYF. The complete variable domain, with remaining parts taken from reference TRBV5-1 and TRBJ2-7, reads KAGVTQTPRYLIKTRGQQVTLSCSPISGHRSVSWYQQTPGQGLQFLFEYFSETQRNKGNFPGRFSGRQFSNSRSEMNVSTLELGDSALYLCASSSTGQGNYEQYFGPGTRLTVT.

V and J are TRBV29-1 and TRBJ2-2; D might be TRBD1 (7 bases). This CDR3 has 12 amino acids. Germline V gene sequence: CDR1 SQVTM, CDR2 ANQGSEA. V was pared by 7 bases and J by 6 bases, with 12 bases between. For the CDR3, the DNA is TGCAGCGGCACAGGGGAGGCCGGGGAGCTGTTTTTT. Translation gives CSGTGEAGELFF.

This clone was observed a few times. Other DNA sequences in this specimen translate into the identical CDR3. V is TRBV30 and J is TRBJ1-5, with D unclear. The germline CDR1 and CDR2 sequences are GTSNPN and SVGIG (reference sequence). V gave up 0 bases and J gave up 2 bases, with 5 bases separating them. CDR3 length: 13 residues. The CDR3 DNA reads as TGTGCCTGGAGTGTACTTGGCAATCAGCCCCAGCATTTT. Translating gives CAWSVLGNQPQHF. Variable domain in full (rest from reference TRBV30 and TRBJ1-5): SQTIHQWPATLVQPVGSPLSLECTVEGTSNPNLYWYRQAAGRGLQLLFYSVGIGQISSEVPQNLSASRPQDRQFILSSKKLLLSDSGFYLCAWSVLGNQPQHFGDGTRLSIL.